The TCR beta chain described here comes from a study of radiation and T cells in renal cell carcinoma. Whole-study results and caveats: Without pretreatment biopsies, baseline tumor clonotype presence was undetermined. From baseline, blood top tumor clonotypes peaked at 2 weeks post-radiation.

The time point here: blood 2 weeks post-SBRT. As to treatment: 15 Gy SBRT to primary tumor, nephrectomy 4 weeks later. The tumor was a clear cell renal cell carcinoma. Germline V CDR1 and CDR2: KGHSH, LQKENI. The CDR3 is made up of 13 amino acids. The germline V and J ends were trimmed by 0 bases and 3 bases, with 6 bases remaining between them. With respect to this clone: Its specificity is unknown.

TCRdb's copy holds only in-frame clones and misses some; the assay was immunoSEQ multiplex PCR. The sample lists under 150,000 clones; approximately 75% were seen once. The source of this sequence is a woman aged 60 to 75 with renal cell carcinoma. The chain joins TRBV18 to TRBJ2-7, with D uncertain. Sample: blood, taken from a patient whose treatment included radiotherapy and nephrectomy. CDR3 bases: TGTGCCAGCTCACCACCGGGCAGCTACGAGCAGTACTTC. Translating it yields CASSPPGSYEQYF.